This note documents a single T cell receptor (beta chain) sequence. The clone's antigen remains unknown. No qualities accompany the bases; no much larger clone lies one base away. The data were taken from a study of T cells in Graves' hyperthyroidism and ophthalmopathy (dated by TCRdb to about 2019). Background on the whole study: Peripheral blood samples were taken at initial diagnosis, before any treatment was given. According to the paper, TCR Vbeta CDR3 sequencing was carried out on over 130 peripheral blood samples, which came from some 41 ophthalmopathy, around 75 hyperthyroidism and roughly 17 progressor patients. Following sampling, methimazole starting at 30 mg daily was given to hyperthyroidism patients, and high-dose intravenous methylprednisolone was given to ophthalmopathy patients. TCR V-J signatures able to tell the groups apart were searched for in a discovery cohort of approximately 95 patients, of whom more than 40 had Graves' ophthalmopathy and about 60 had stable Graves' hyperthyroidism. An independent validation cohort of around 19 hyperthyroidism patients and about 16 patients who later progressed to ophthalmopathy tested prospective prediction of ophthalmopathy. The 85 to 100 discovery patients were divided at random into training and test sets in a 7:3 ratio. In addition, the study compared T-cell repertoires in thyroid tissue and in blood from a handful of Graves' hyperthyroidism patients.

Ophthalmopathy patients had moderately to severely active disease, with a Clinical Activity Score of 3 or more, a NOSPECS grade of 4 or more, and a disease duration of less than 3 months. Any patient with an uncontrolled infection, another autoimmune disease, pregnancy or lactation was excluded. Diagnoses were established on the basis of clinical symptoms, serum thyroxine and TRAb, thyroid ultrasound, and orbital computed tomography. Ficoll-Paque density gradient centrifugation was used to isolate PBMCs from about 10 ml of fresh peripheral blood. Total RNA was extracted using Trizol reagent, and RNA quality was assessed on an Agilent 2100 Bioanalyzer. As encoded in the germline V gene, CDR1 is SGHDT while CDR2 is YYEEEE. V is pruned by 4 bases and J by 2 bases, leaving 7 bases of the junction without a gene match. Reading from cysteine to phenylalanine, the CDR3 counts 15 amino acids. Of the read, only the CDR3 DNA is kept; its 45 bases are in frame from base 1.

TCR beta CDR3 regions were amplified from RNA transcripts. The first round of RT-PCR for the TCR CDR3 was performed with the HTBI primer set and the Qiagen OneStep RT-PCR kit. A second multiplex PCR round built the libraries, followed by size selection and purification. Libraries were sequenced paired-end with 100 bp reads on an Illumina HiSeq2000. The authors' pipeline ran thus. SOAPnuke was used to process the raw data, throwing out any read that contained adapters or uncalled bases, had a mean Phred below 15, or lacked an exact constant-primer or identifier match. COPE v1.2.5 was used to merge the high-quality paired reads, and each unique nucleotide sequence was defined as a clonotype. MiTCR v1.1 was used to align the clonotypes against IMGT TRBV, TRBD and TRBJ reference segments. The analysis was restricted to V-J combinations with a frequency above 0.0001, which together covered about 99% of the repertoires. A TCS score was defined as the ratio between F50 (clonal expansion) and ExV (chaos), using BLOSUM62-based TCRdist between CDR3 peptides within each V-J. Welch's t-statistics and random forest reduced approximately 520 V-J features to roughly 13, which were used in a naive Bayes classifier (R e1071). In TCRdb, the public reads were trimmed at Q25 with fastp and aligned with MiXCR, with productive beta chains retained. One record per CDR3 amino acid sequence lists the most common genes and DNA. TCRdb, not the authors, supplied the V and J calls. The sample profile shows roughly 650,000 distinct CDR3 sequences; around 15% of them were found once. Around 3.5% of the sample belongs to the ten largest clones.

Broad study findings and their caveats: Ophthalmopathy was separated from stable hyperthyroidism by a 13 V-J signature model, with 87.88% sensitivity and 81% to 83% specificity obtained in cross-validation and 80%/75% obtained in testing. In validation, the model predicted progression to ophthalmopathy with about 71% sensitivity and less than 80% specificity, a median of about 6.7 months before onset. Blood samples also contained most of the expanded thyroid clonotypes (frequency above 0.001), which suggests that blood repertoires may reflect thyroid immune responses. No statistical method was used to set the sample size in advance, and investigators knew the group allocation.

The material sequenced was blood. The clonotype comes from a woman in her 40s with Graves' ophthalmopathy. The rearranged chain carries TRBV5-6 and TRBJ2-3, and 7 junction bases match TRBD2. CDR3 sequence: CASSRAGTHTDTQYF. The DNA sequence is TGTGCCAGCAGCCGAGCGGGGACCCACACAGATACGCAGTATTTT.